This paragraph reports one TCR beta chain. Its antigen is not identified. This sample was taken from a study of cytomegalovirus exposure and HLA in healthy donors. The CDR3 covers 16 residues. Per the germline V gene, CDR1 is MDHEN and CDR2 is SYDVKM. The V gene end was trimmed by 5 bases and the J gene end by 2 bases; junction bases not matched to a gene: 5. Primers for the PCR totalled 60 Vbeta and 13 Jbeta. Clones were read by immunoSEQ multiplex PCR, and TCRdb kept only the in-frame ones, dropping some. Of about 200,000 clones in the sample, 60% to 80% are singletons; the top ten hold 3.5% to 4%. Notes on the study in general: Association of a missense DCLRE1C variant with TCR beta V- and J-gene trimming was reported in a later analysis. Rarity characterized most TCR sequences, yet some public TCRs appeared in many donors. Equally common other TCR beta chains were less clonally expanded than HLA-associated ones, a later analysis found. According to an earlier analysis, most TCR beta V segments yielded productive rearrangements about 87% or about 30% of the time.

The J gene is TRBJ2-2, the V gene TRBV28, with 10 bases lining up with TRBD2. This clonotype was obtained from a male donor in good health and CMV-seronegative. Material: PBMCs. The CDR3 spells CASSGTSALNTGELFF. The CDR3 DNA sequence: TGTGCCAGCAGTGGGACTAGCGCATTAAACACCGGGGAGCTGTTTTTT.